The 25 T cell receptor beta chains below all came from one sample that was sequenced in a study of early T cells in non-severe SARS-CoV-2 infection. TCRdb passed the 5' RACE reads through MiXCR, listing each CDR3 protein once. The sample carries 55,000 to 65,000 distinct CDR3 sequences, approximately 16% recorded once. The sequences come from whole blood, collected at baseline. These receptors originate from an adult who was a healthcare worker with PCR-confirmed SARS-CoV-2 infection or an uninfected control (not recorded which).

In this sample, this clonotype turned up many times. The gene calls are TRBV11-2 and TRBJ2-1, with 14 nucleotides matching TRBD2. CDR1 is SGHAT, CDR2 FQNNGV, per germline. There are 17 residues in the CDR3. Germline trimming cut 5 bases from V and 4 bases from J; bases unmatched to any gene: 7. Written as DNA, the CDR3 is TGTGCCAGCAGCGCAAGACTAGCGGGAGGGAAATACAATGAGCAGTTCTTC. Translating it yields CASSARLAGGKYNEQFF.

The chain links TRBV4-2 to TRBJ2-7; 14 bases align to TRBD2. Germline CDR1 reads LGHNA; CDR2 reads YNFKEQ. The CDR3 extends over 15 amino acids. V shed 4 bases and J 3 bases; nucleotides not matched to a gene: 2. CDR3 in amino acids: CASSPGTSGGYEQYF. CDR3 nucleotides: TGTGCCAGCAGCCCGGGGACTAGCGGGGGCTACGAGCAGTACTTC.

This clonotype was observed many times. J is TRBJ1-6 and V is TRBV4-1; the D is unclear. Trimming took off 4 bases at V and 5 bases at J, with 12 bases between the two ends. This CDR3 has 15 residues. CDR1 is MGHRA and CDR2 is YSYEKL in the germline V gene. CDR3 sequence reads: CASSPSSPNNSPLHF. The CDR3 region has the DNA TGCGCCAGCAGCCCGTCGAGTCCCAATAATTCACCCCTCCACTTT.

V gene TRBV11-2 combines with J gene TRBJ2-1; 7 nucleotides line up with TRBD2. This CDR3 spans 16 amino acids. V shed 1 base and J 5 bases; nucleotides not matched to a gene: 8. CDR1 and CDR2 (germline): SGHAT, FQNNGV. In nucleotides, the CDR3 is TGTGCCAGCAGCTTAGTCCGACTAGCTCTACACAATGAGCAGTTCTTC. As protein: CASSLVRLALHNEQFF.

In its sample, this clonotype was seen a few times. The chain joins TRBV7-9 to TRBJ1-4; unclear D gene. The V gene lost 5 bases and the J gene lost 5 bases, with 6 bases spanning the gap. This CDR3 comprises 12 residues. Germline loops: CDR1 SEHNR, CDR2 FQNEAQ (reference sequence). The CDR3 here is CASSPQNEKLFF. DNA for the CDR3: TGTGCCAGCAGCCCACAGAATGAAAAACTGTTTTTT.

In this sample, this clonotype turned up a few times. The chain uses TRBV10-2 and TRBJ2-5, with a weak D call TRBD1 (6 bases). CDR1 WSHSY and CDR2 SAAADI come from the germline V gene. This CDR3 has 13 amino acids. Trimming took 7 bases from V and 5 from J, leaving 14 bases between them. Here the CDR3 reads CASKVGARETQYF. CDR3 DNA sequence: TGCGCCAGCAAAGTGGGGGCCCGGGAGACCCAGTACTTC.

This clonotype turned up a few times. The chain carries TRBV7-6 and TRBJ2-2, with D tentatively TRBD1 or TRBD2 (6 bases each). Trimming took 4 bases from V and 6 from J, leaving 12 bases between them. Looked up from germline, CDR1 is SGHVS and CDR2 is FNYEAQ. This CDR3 spans 14 amino acids. DNA for the CDR3: TGTGCCAGCAGCTCCGAGGGGGGTGCCGGGGAGCTGTTTTTT. Amino acid sequence: CASSSEGGAGELFF.

The J gene is TRBJ2-1, the V gene TRBV24-1; the D is unclear. The CDR3 contains 13 residues. Germline V gene data show CDR1 as KGHDR and CDR2 as SFDVKD. V was pared by 4 bases and J by 8 bases, with 11 bases between. The CDR3 nucleotides read TGTGCCACCAGTGACCCTCAGTCCGATGAGCAGTTCTTC. Protein: CATSDPQSDEQFF.

This clonotype was counted a few times. The genes are TRBV27 and TRBJ2-1; 7 bases line up with TRBD2. The germline gives CDR1 MNHEY, CDR2 SMNVEV (reference sequence). The CDR3 consists of 16 residues. V was pared by 1 base and J by 4 bases, with 7 bases of the junction left unmatched. CDR3 sequence: CASSLFGGMNYNEQFF. The CDR3 nucleotides are TGTGCCAGCAGTTTATTCGGGGGGATGAATTACAATGAGCAGTTCTTC.

The table lists this clonotype with a few counts. The junction shows a germline mismatch at one end, possibly a read error. The chain joins TRBV3-1 to TRBJ2-1; D may be TRBD2 (6 bases). The CDR3 is made up of 14 amino acids. Germline assignment: CDR1 LGHDT and CDR2 YNNKEL (reference sequence). The CDR3 bases are TGTGCCAGCAGCCAAGAAGTTCTGCGGGGACCACCGGTCTTC. Amino acid sequence: CASSQEVLRGPPVF.

This clonotype was seen more than once but under ten times. The chain combines TRBV2 with TRBJ2-1; perhaps D is TRBD1 or TRBD2 (6 bases each). The CDR3 is made up of 14 amino acids. Germline CDR1 is SNHLY and CDR2 is FYNNEI. Trimming cost V 8 bases and J 5 bases, with 16 bases left between them. The chain's CDR3 is CASVTLRGDNEQFF. The DNA for the CDR3 is TGTGCCAGCGTGACGCTAAGGGGGGACAATGAGCAGTTCTTC.

The chain recombines TRBV27 with TRBJ2-3; unclear D gene. This CDR3 has 15 amino acids. In germline, CDR1 is MNHEY, CDR2 SMNVEV (reference sequence). Trimming removed 7 bases from V and 0 bases from J, with 14 bases in between. The CDR3 DNA reads TGTGCCAGCAAAATCCAGGAATCTAGCACAGATACGCAGTATTTT. Residues: CASKIQESSTDTQYF.

The V and J genes are TRBV20-1 and TRBJ2-1, with D possibly being TRBD2 (5 bases). The germline CDR1 and CDR2 sequences are DFQATT and SNEGSKA (reference sequence). CDR3 length equals 12 residues. The V and J ends lost 7 bases and 6 bases respectively, with 13 bases between them. CDR3 bases: TGCAGTGGGGTGCTAGCCCCCAATGAGCAGTTCTTC. Amino acids: CSGVLAPNEQFF.

This clonotype was picked up a small number of times. This chain links TRBV20-1 with TRBJ2-7, with 13 bases fitting TRBD2. This CDR3 spans 14 amino acids. The J segment lost 5 bases and the V segment lost 5 bases, leaving 6 bases of the junction unmatched. Germline V gene sequence: CDR1 DFQATT, CDR2 SNEGSKA (reference sequence). The CDR3, as DNA: TGCAGTGCTTGGACTAGCGGGAGTTCCCACGAGCAGTACTTC. It codes for CSAWTSGSSHEQYF.

This clonotype has only a few counts. This sequence joins TRBV27 and TRBJ1-1; D perhaps matches TRBD1 (6 bases). V lost 5 bases and J 7 bases, leaving 14 bases between the germline ends. CDR3 size: 13 residues. CDR1 is MNHEY and CDR2 is SMNVEV in the germline V gene (reference sequence). The CDR3 nucleotides read TGTGCCAGCAGTCGCCCTGGGACACTTGAAGCTTTCTTT. Translation: CASSRPGTLEAFF.

This clonotype was counted a few times. The chain recombines TRBV28 with TRBJ1-2; 7 nucleotides match TRBD1. CDR1 is MDHEN and CDR2 is SYDVKM in the germline V gene. Trimming removed 7 bases from V and 6 bases from J; junction bases left unmatched: 8. This CDR3 comprises 13 residues. This CDR3 reads CASTPDRAHGYTF. The CDR3 region has the DNA TGTGCCAGCACTCCCGACAGGGCCCATGGCTACACCTTC.

The V gene is TRBV7-9, the J gene TRBJ1-1; possibly TRBD1 for D (6 bases). Trimming removed 5 bases at V and 1 base at J, with 11 bases between. This CDR3 region has 14 residues. Germline V lookup: CDR1 SEHNR, CDR2 FQNEAQ (reference sequence). CDR3 DNA: TGTGCCAGCAGCCCAGGGGCTTGGAACACTGAAGCTTTCTTT. This gives the protein CASSPGAWNTEAFF.

V and J are TRBV5-1 and TRBJ1-2; D is unresolved. Germline values: CDR1 SGHRS, CDR2 YFSETQ. The CDR3 runs to 14 residues. The V gene lost 1 base and the J gene lost 2 bases, with 9 bases spanning the gap. CDR3 loop: CASSLNTENYGYTF. CDR3 in DNA: TGCGCCAGCAGCTTGAATACGGAGAACTATGGCTACACCTTC.

J is TRBJ2-3 and V is TRBV13; the D call may be TRBD1 or TRBD2 (6 bases each). V lost 4 bases and J 3 bases, leaving 17 bases between the germline ends. The CDR3 is 16 residues long. Germline-derived CDR1 and CDR2 are PRHDT and FYEKMQ (reference sequence). In DNA form, the CDR3 reads TGTGCCAGCAGCTCATCCCTTGGGGGGCGGACAGATACGCAGTATTTT. Its protein is CASSSSLGGRTDTQYF.

V is TRBV3-1 and J is TRBJ2-6; 8 nucleotides align to TRBD2. V dropped 4 bases and J dropped 4; count of bases not matched to a gene: 6. CDR1 LGHDT and CDR2 YNNKEL come from the germline V gene (reference sequence). CDR3 size: 16 residues. The CDR3 is CASSRSAGGGANVLTF. The CDR3 DNA reads as TGTGCCAGCAGCCGAAGCGCGGGAGGAGGGGCCAACGTCCTGACTTTC.

This chain joins TRBV11-2 and TRBJ1-2; a weak D match, TRBD1 (5 bases). The CDR3 contains 17 residues. Germline CDR1 is SGHAT and CDR2 is FQNNGV. The germline V and J ends were trimmed by 5 bases and 3 bases, with 22 bases remaining between them. The CDR3 reads CASSPGGWLLDDYGYTF. CDR3 DNA sequence: TGTGCCAGCAGCCCTGGGGGGTGGCTCCTGGATGACTATGGCTACACCTTC. The whole variable domain, remainder taken from reference TRBV11-2 and TRBJ1-2, is EAGVAQSPRYKIIEKRQSVAFWCNPISGHATLYWYQQILGQGPKLLIQFQNNGVVDDSQLPKDRFSAERLKGVDSTLKIQPAKLEDSAVYLCASSPGGWLLDDYGYTFGSGTRLTVV.

This clonotype was observed a handful of times. CDR3 protein: CASSHGVREQYF. The CDR3 DNA follows: TGTGCCAGCAGCCACGGAGTTCGTGAGCAGTACTTC. The chain combines TRBV6-6 with TRBJ2-7; D ambiguous. There are 12 residues in the CDR3. V lost 6 bases to trimming and J lost 7 bases, with 13 bases between them. The germline V gene has CDR1 MNHNY and CDR2 SVGAGI (reference sequence).

This clonotype appeared many times. V gene TRBV9 combines with J gene TRBJ2-1; the match to TRBD1 covers 7 bases. The CDR3 is made up of 14 amino acids. Germline V gives CDR1 SGDLS, CDR2 YYNGEE. V shed 5 bases and J 6 bases; nucleotides not matched to a gene: 8. Here the CDR3 DNA reads TGTGCCAGCAGTGATTCGGGACAGTTCAATGAGCAGTTCTTC. This encodes CASSDSGQFNEQFF.

This clonotype was seen only once. This rearrangement joins TRBV19 to TRBJ2-1; 7 bases fit TRBD1. The V gene's germline CDR1 is LNHDA and CDR2 SQIVND (reference sequence). The CDR3 extends over 13 amino acids. The V and J ends lost 11 bases and 6 bases, in that order; junction bases with no gene match: 10. Here the CDR3 DNA reads TGTGCCGTGTCGACGGCAGGGGGCAATGAGCAGTTCTTC. Amino acid sequence: CAVSTAGGNEQFF.

This clonotype was detected many times. The chain links TRBV27 to TRBJ2-3; the D gene could be TRBD1 or TRBD2 (5 bases each). CDR3 size: 14 residues. In germline, CDR1 is MNHEY, CDR2 SMNVEV (reference sequence). V dropped 2 bases and J dropped 6 bases, with 12 bases sitting between them. As DNA, the CDR3 is TGTGCCAGCAGTTTACGGGGCCCCTTGGATACGCAGTATTTT. It translates to CASSLRGPLDTQYF.